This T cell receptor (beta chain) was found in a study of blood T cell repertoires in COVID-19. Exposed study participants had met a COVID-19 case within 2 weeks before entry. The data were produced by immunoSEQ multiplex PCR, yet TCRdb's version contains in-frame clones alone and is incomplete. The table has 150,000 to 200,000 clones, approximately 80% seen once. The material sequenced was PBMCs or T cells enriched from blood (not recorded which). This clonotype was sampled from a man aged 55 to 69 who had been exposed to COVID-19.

The CDR3 sequence: CASSLQGAGELFF. DNA of the CDR3: TGTGCCAGCAGCTTACAGGGGGCCGGGGAGCTGTTTTTT. The chain is built from TRBV9 and TRBJ2-2; 8 bases align to TRBD1. The CDR3 has 13 residues. J gave up 6 bases and V 4 bases, and 2 bases lay outside the gene matches. CDR1 and CDR2 (germline): SGDLS, YYNGEE.